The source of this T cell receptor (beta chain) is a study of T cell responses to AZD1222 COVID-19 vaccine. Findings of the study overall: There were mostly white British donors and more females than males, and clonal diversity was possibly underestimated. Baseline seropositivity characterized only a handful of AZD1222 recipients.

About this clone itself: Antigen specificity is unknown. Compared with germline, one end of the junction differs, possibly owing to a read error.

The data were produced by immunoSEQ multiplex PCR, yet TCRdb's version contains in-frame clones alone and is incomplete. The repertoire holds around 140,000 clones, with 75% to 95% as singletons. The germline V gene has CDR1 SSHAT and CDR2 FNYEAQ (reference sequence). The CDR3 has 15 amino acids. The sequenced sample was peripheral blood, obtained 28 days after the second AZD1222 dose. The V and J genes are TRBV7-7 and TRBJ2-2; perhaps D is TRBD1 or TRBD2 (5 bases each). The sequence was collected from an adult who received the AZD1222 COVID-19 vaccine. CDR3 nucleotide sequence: TGTGCTAGCAGCCGGGGCCTCGTGGGTCCCGGGGAGCTGTTTTTT. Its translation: CASSRGLVGPGELFF.